The 22 T cell receptor beta chains below come from one sample, sequenced in a study of tissue T cells after allogeneic stem cell transplantation. Libraries were prepared by immunoSEQ multiplex PCR; TCRdb keeps only in-frame clonotypes and omits some of them. The sample includes around 7,700 clones, around 33% of them seen just once. Stated time point: mouse harvest day 14 after allogeneic transplant. Mouse grafts combined 10^7 T-cell-depleted bone marrow cells with 10^6 splenic CD5+ T cells. What was sequenced was skin. These receptors were collected from a female BALB/c mouse given C57BL/6 T cells with graft-versus-host disease after an allogeneic hematopoietic cell transplant.

This clone ranks as medium-sized. Here the gene names and germline are mouse. The CDR3 end is not reached by the read, which stops 1 residue before it; the germline J gene fills it in. This rearrangement joins TRBV3 to TRBJ1-3; TRBD1 might be the D (6 bases). The ends were cut back, 5 bases at V and 0 bases at J, with 8 bases in the middle. Per the germline V gene, CDR1 is SNHLY and CDR2 is FYNGKV (reference sequence). The length of the CDR3 is 14 residues. The CDR3 loop is CASSRTDSGNTLYF. Incomplete CDR3 DNA: TGTGCCAGCAGCCGGACAGATTCTGGAAATACGCTCTAT.

As for this clone: Gene names and germline match the mouse. The sequence runs out 1 residue before the end of the CDR3; the remainder is reconstructed from the germline J gene. The chain joins TRBV31 to TRBJ1-6; the D gene is possibly TRBD1 (6 bases). TRBJ1-6 is identified as an open reading frame with a role that is uncertain. V lost 3 bases to trimming and J lost 0 bases, with 15 bases between them. This CDR3 is 17 amino acids long. In germline, CDR1 is GKSSPN, CDR2 SITVG. The CDR3 sequence is CAWSREAGVSYNSPLYF. The DNA read from the CDR3 is TGTGCCTGGAGCCGCGAGGCAGGGGTTTCCTATAATTCGCCCCTCTAC.

Comments on this clone: Germline and genes here are mouse. The read gets to within 1 residue of the CDR3 end, and the germline J gene fills in the rest. The rearrangement uses TRBV26 and TRBJ2-3; TRBD2 agrees at 9 bases. Germline CDR1 KGHPV, CDR2 FQNQEV (reference sequence). CDR3 length equals 14 residues. V trimming: 4 bases; J trimming: 4 bases; junction bases outside the gene matches: 3. The sequenced part of the CDR3 DNA is TGTGCCAGCAGTCCCTGGGGGGGATCAGAAACGCTGTAT. Amino acids: CASSPWGGSETLY. The whole CDR3 sequence is CASSPWGGSETLYF.

This clone has only a few counts. The genes are named according to mouse. The CDR3 goes on 1 residue after the read ends, and that part is filled in from the germline J gene. V is TRBV14 and J is TRBJ2-5; a possible D gene is TRBD1 (7 bases). Germline-derived CDR1 and CDR2 are SGHDT and FRDEAV. The length of the CDR3 is 14 residues. V lost 1 base, J lost 8 bases, and 14 bases lay in between. The sequenced CDR3 bases are TGTGCCAGCAGTTTCAGAGGGGGCGCGGTCACCCAGTAC. Protein product: CASSFRGGAVTQY. Given in full, the CDR3 is CASSFRGGAVTQYF.

On this clone: Gene names and germline match the mouse. The sequenced fragment ends 1 residue before the CDR3 boundary, so the rest is inferred from the germline J gene. The rearrangement links TRBV3 to TRBJ2-4; D might be TRBD1 (5 bases). The CDR3 totals 14 residues. Germline V gene lookup returns CDR1 SNHLY and CDR2 FYNGKV (reference sequence). Trimming took off 5 bases at V and 0 bases at J, with 9 bases between the two ends. CDR3 sequence: CASSPHRSQNTLYF. CDR3 DNA (partial): TGTGCCAGCAGCCCCCACAGGAGTCAAAACACCTTGTAC.

In the case of this clone: The listed genes are named as in mouse. Read sequence stops 1 residue before the CDR3 end, and the germline J gene provides the missing end. This chain uses TRBV26 with TRBJ2-4; 11 bases are shared with TRBD1. CDR3 length equals 14 residues. Germline loops: CDR1 KGHPV, CDR2 FQNQEV (reference sequence). J gave up 8 bases and V 4 bases, and 5 bases lay outside the gene matches. The CDR3 bases that were read are TGTGCCAGCAGTCCCCGGACAGGGGGCAGCACCTTGTAC. This translates into CASSPRTGGSTLY. The complete CDR3 protein is CASSPRTGGSTLYF.

Remarks on this clone: Gene names and germline refer to mouse. The read falls 1 residue short of the CDR3 end, and the missing part is taken from the germline J gene. The chain joins TRBV2 to TRBJ2-3; TRBD2 matches 12 bases. This CDR3 has 14 residues. The germline gives CDR1 LGHNA, CDR2 YSYQKL. V dropped 4 bases and J dropped 6; count of bases not matched to a gene: 2. The DNA read from the CDR3 is TGTGCCAGCAGCCCTGACTGGGGGGGCGAAACGCTGTAT. Its translation: CASSPDWGGETLY. The entire CDR3 protein reads CASSPDWGGETLYF.

Worth noting for this clone: Genes and germline come from the mouse. The read comes to an end 1 residue before the CDR3 does, leaving the germline J gene to fill in the end. This chain connects TRBV26 to TRBJ2-4, with D uncertain. V was cut by 2 bases and J by 0 bases, with 9 bases left in between. The CDR3 runs to 15 residues. Per the germline V gene, CDR1 is KGHPV and CDR2 is FQNQEV (reference sequence). CDR3 region: CASSLGDFSQNTLYF. The part of the CDR3 DNA that was read is TGTGCCAGCAGTCTGGGTGATTTTAGTCAAAACACCTTGTAC.

Notes on this clone: These gene names are mouse names. Read data end 1 residue before the CDR3 end; the end is taken from the germline J gene. The chain recombines TRBV23 with TRBJ2-2. Per the germline V gene, CDR1 is KGHTA and CDR2 is FQNQQP. The CDR3 sequence is 16 residues long. The CDR3 DNA, read in part, is TGCTCCAGCAGTCAATCTGGGGGCGCAGACACCGGGCAGCTCTAC. Its translation: CSSSQSGGADTGQLY. The whole CDR3 reads CSSSQSGGADTGQLYF.

To note about this clone: Here the gene names and germline are mouse. The CDR3 end falls 1 residue outside the read, so it is completed with the germline J gene. The chain has TRBV26 and TRBJ2-3; 9 bases are shared with TRBD2. CDR3 length equals 12 residues. Germline values: CDR1 KGHPV, CDR2 FQNQEV (reference sequence). The ends lost 6 bases at V and 8 bases at J; junction bases unmatched: 3. CDR3 protein: CASSGLGRTLYF. CDR3 DNA, as far as it was read: TGTGCCAGCAGCGGACTGGGGAGAACGCTGTAT.

A word on this clone: Genes and germline come from the mouse. From the germline J gene comes the end of the CDR3, since the read stops 1 residue before it. The chain is built from TRBV26 and TRBJ1-5; D is uncertain. The CDR3 has 14 residues. Per the germline V gene, CDR1 is KGHPV and CDR2 is FQNQEV (reference sequence). V gave up 4 bases and J gave up 3 bases, with 10 bases separating them. CDR3 DNA, as far as it was read: TGTGCCAGCAGTCCACCGGACCCCAACCAGGCTCCGCTT. Translating it yields CASSPPDPNQAPL. The complete CDR3 protein is CASSPPDPNQAPLF.

There are a few counts of this clone. The germline and genes are mouse ones. The read ends 1 residue before the CDR3 terminus; that terminus is restored from the germline J gene. The genes are TRBV26 and TRBJ2-7; D unclear. Germline V CDR1 and CDR2: KGHPV, FQNQEV (reference sequence). The CDR3 has 13 residues. Trimming shortened V by 4 bases and J by 0 bases, and 7 bases separated the two germline ends. The CDR3 sequence is CASSPQSSYEQYF. The part of the CDR3 DNA that was read is TGTGCCAGCAGTCCCCAAAGCTCCTATGAACAGTAC. Supplemented by reference TRBV26 and TRBJ2-7, the full variable domain reads NSKVIQTPRYLVKGQGQKAKMRCIPEKGHPVVFWYQQNKNNEFKFLINFQNQEVLQQIDMTEKRFSAECPSNSPCSLEIQSSEAGDSALYLCASSPQSSYEQYFGPGTRLTVL.

Only one count was recorded for this clone. Gene names refer to mouse genes. Read coverage stops 1 residue before the CDR3 terminus; the germline J gene supplies the remainder. V gene TRBV26 combines with J gene TRBJ2-1; 8 nucleotides agree with TRBD2. From germline, CDR1 is KGHPV and CDR2 FQNQEV (reference sequence). This CDR3 is 14 amino acids long. The V gene end was trimmed by 6 bases and the J gene end by 2 bases; junction bases not matched to a gene: 3. CDR3: CASSPGLDYAEQFF. The CDR3 bases that were read are TGTGCCAGCAGCCCGGGACTGGACTATGCTGAGCAGTTC. Full variable domain (rest looked up from reference TRBV26 and TRBJ2-1): NSKVIQTPRYLVKGQGQKAKMRCIPEKGHPVVFWYQQNKNNEFKFLINFQNQEVLQQIDMTEKRFSAECPSNSPCSLEIQSSEAGDSALYLCASSPGLDYAEQFFGPGTRLTVL.

A remark on this clone: Gene and germline names: mouse. The CDR3 extends 1 residue past the end of the read, so its final part is completed from the germline J gene. The V and J genes are TRBV16 and TRBJ2-1, with 8 positions matching TRBD2. In germline, CDR1 is SGHSA, CDR2 FRNQAP. This CDR3 contains 16 residues. V lost 1 base, J lost 0 bases, and 2 bases stayed unmatched. Here the CDR3 reads CASSLAWGDNYAEQFF. The sequenced CDR3 bases are TGTGCAAGCAGCTTAGCCTGGGGGGATAACTATGCTGAGCAGTTC. The full variable domain, with the rest looked up from reference TRBV16 and TRBJ2-1, is NAGVIQTPRHKVTGKGQEATLWCEPISGHSAVFWYRQTIVQGLEFLTYFRNQAPIDDSGMPKERFSAQMPNQSHSTLKIQSTQPQDSAVYLCASSLAWGDNYAEQFFGPGTRLTVL.

Concerning this clone itself: Germline and genes: mouse. The missing CDR3 end, 1 residue past where the read stops, is filled in from the germline J gene. The chain uses TRBV26 and TRBJ2-5; no firm D call. Per germline, CDR1 KGHPV and CDR2 FQNQEV (reference sequence). The CDR3 length is 12 residues. V was trimmed by 6 bases and J by 2 bases, leaving 6 bases between them. The sequenced CDR3 bases are TGTGCCAGCAGACGGATCCAAGACACCCAGTAC. Protein product: CASRRIQDTQY. The CDR3, in full, reads CASRRIQDTQYF.

Only a few counts were recorded for this clone. Genes and germline are mouse. The sequence runs out 1 residue before the end of the CDR3; the remainder is reconstructed from the germline J gene. V is TRBV26 and J is TRBJ2-5, with D hard to call. V was cut by 3 bases and J by 5 bases, with 9 bases left in between. Per the germline V gene, CDR1 is KGHPV and CDR2 is FQNQEV (reference sequence). CDR3 length: 13 residues. CDR3 protein: CASSLVSPDTQYF. CDR3 DNA (partial): TGTGCCAGCAGTCTCGTCAGTCCAGACACCCAGTAC.

A word on this clone: Any gene name here is a mouse gene name. CDR3 residues: CASSPGQSSYEQYF. Partial CDR3 DNA: TGTGCCAGCAGCCCGGGACAGAGCTCCTATGAACAGTAC. The V and J genes are TRBV3 and TRBJ2-7; 7 bases are a match to TRBD1. From the germline J gene comes the end of the CDR3, since the read stops 1 residue before it. V shed 5 bases and J 0 bases; nucleotides not matched to a gene: 4. The CDR3 contains 14 residues. In germline, CDR1 is SNHLY, CDR2 FYNGKV (reference sequence). The entire variable domain, with the rest obtained from reference TRBV3 and TRBJ2-7, is as follows: GPKVLQIPSHQIIDMGQMVTLNCDPVSNHLYFYWYKQILGQQMEFLVNFYNGKVMEKSKLFKDQFSVERPDGSYFTLKIQPTALEDSAVYFCASSPGQSSYEQYFGPGTRLTVL.

With regard to this clone: Each gene name is a mouse one. The sequence runs out 1 residue before the end of the CDR3; the remainder is reconstructed from the germline J gene. This rearrangement joins TRBV12-1 to TRBJ2-7, with 10 bases identical to TRBD2. The V and J ends lost 0 bases and 3 bases, in that order; junction bases with no gene match: 1. CDR1 is SGHSN, CDR2 HYEKVE, per germline. CDR3 length equals 14 residues. The CDR3: CASSLGTGVYEQYF. Partial CDR3 DNA: TGTGCCAGCTCTCTCGGGACTGGGGTCTATGAACAGTAC.

Concerning this clone itself: Genes and germline come from the mouse. The sequence runs out 1 residue before the end of the CDR3; the remainder is reconstructed from the germline J gene. This chain links TRBV26 with TRBJ1-3, with unresolved D. The V gene lost 4 bases and the J gene lost 0 bases, with 10 bases spanning the gap. Germline CDR1 and CDR2: KGHPV and FQNQEV (reference sequence). This CDR3 has 15 residues. The covered CDR3 bases are TGTGCCAGCAGTCGCGGGCCAAATTCTGGAAATACGCTCTAT. Translation gives CASSRGPNSGNTLY. The CDR3 in full is CASSRGPNSGNTLYF.

Worth noting for this clone: These gene names are mouse names. Coverage ceases 1 residue before the CDR3 finishes, and the germline J gene fills in the end. The rearrangement links TRBV3 to TRBJ1-1, with TRBD1 matching 10 bases. Germline CDR1 and CDR2: SNHLY and FYNGKV (reference sequence). J lost 4 bases, V lost 1 base, and 0 bases had no gene match. The CDR3 contains 14 residues. This CDR3 is CASSLGDRGTEVFF. The part of the CDR3 DNA that was read is TGTGCCAGCAGCTTAGGGGACAGGGGCACAGAAGTCTTC.

With respect to this clone: Genes here carry mouse names. The missing CDR3 end, 1 residue past where the read stops, is filled in from the germline J gene. The chain employs TRBV12-2 and TRBJ2-4; TRBD1 matches 8 bases. The CDR3 extends over 17 amino acids. Germline V gives CDR1 SGHLS, CDR2 HYDKME. V was pared by 0 bases and J by 0 bases, with 7 bases of the junction left unmatched. Incomplete CDR3 DNA: TGTGCCAGCTCTCTCGGCACAGGGGGAACTAGTCAAAACACCTTGTAC. Encoded protein: CASSLGTGGTSQNTLY. The whole CDR3 reads CASSLGTGGTSQNTLYF.

Turning to this clone: Mouse gene names and germline throughout. The observed sequence ends 1 residue before the CDR3 terminus, with the missing tail filled in from the germline J gene. The J gene is TRBJ1-1, the V gene TRBV13-2; 10 bases match TRBD1. Germline assignment: CDR1 NNHNN and CDR2 SYGAGS (reference sequence). This CDR3 contains 14 residues. V was clipped by 4 bases and J by 5 bases; unmatched bases: 5. The sequenced CDR3 bases are TGTGCCAGCGGTCCCGGGACAGGGGCGACAGAAGTCTTC. Protein product: CASGPGTGATEVF. The whole CDR3 region reads CASGPGTGATEVFF.